This T cell receptor beta chain was identified during a study of cytotoxic CD8 clonotypes in ibrutinib-treated CLL. Whole-study context: The authors obtained response samples at a median of approximately 12 months of treatment, range 6 to 36.

The CDR3 covers 19 residues. In germline, CDR1 is SGHAT, CDR2 FQDESV (reference sequence). Trimming cost V 5 bases and J 1 base; bases outside gene matches: 8. Depths of 1 in 200,000 to 1 in 1 million T cells were the sequencing target. Assay: immunoSEQ multiplex PCR; the TCRdb copy retains only in-frame clones and omits some. In the table there are hundreds of thousands of clones, roughly 79% of which are singletons. With regard to this clone: Its antigen is still unknown.

Regarding the study as a whole: Treatment saw public clonotypes, which were uncommon, either contract or stay stable.

About 2.2 micrograms of genomic DNA, which was extracted from cryopreserved PBMCs, served as the material used for the TCR beta libraries. The rearrangement uses TRBV11-1 and TRBJ2-1; 16 nucleotides align to TRBD2. The specimen comprised PBMCs, sampled before ibrutinib treatment. This clonotype was obtained from a human donor with chronic lymphocytic leukemia. The CDR3: CASSMGLAGGVGSYNEQFF. CDR3 coding DNA: TGTGCCAGCAGCATGGGACTAGCGGGAGGGGTAGGGTCCTACAATGAGCAGTTCTTC.